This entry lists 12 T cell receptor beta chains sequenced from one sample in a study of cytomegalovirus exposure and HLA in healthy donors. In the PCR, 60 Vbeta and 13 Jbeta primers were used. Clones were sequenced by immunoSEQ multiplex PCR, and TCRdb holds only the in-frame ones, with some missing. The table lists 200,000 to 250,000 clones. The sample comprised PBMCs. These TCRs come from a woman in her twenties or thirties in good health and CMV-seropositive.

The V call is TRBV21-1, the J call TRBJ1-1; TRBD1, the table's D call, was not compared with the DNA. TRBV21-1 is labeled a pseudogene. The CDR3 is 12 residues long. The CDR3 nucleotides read TGTGCCTCCCACAGGGGTAGCACTGAAGCTTTCTTT. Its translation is CASHRGSTEAFF.

For the CDR3, the DNA is TGTGCCAGCAGTGAAGATTCTTCTAGGAAGGTGTGGGGCTACACCTTC. It translates to CASSEDSSRKVWGYTF. The J gene is TRBJ1-2, the V gene TRBV2, with D unresolved. The CDR3 consists of 16 residues. Germline V gene lookup returns CDR1 SNHLY and CDR2 FYNNEI. The ends were cut back, 1 base at V and 8 bases at J, with 20 bases in the middle.

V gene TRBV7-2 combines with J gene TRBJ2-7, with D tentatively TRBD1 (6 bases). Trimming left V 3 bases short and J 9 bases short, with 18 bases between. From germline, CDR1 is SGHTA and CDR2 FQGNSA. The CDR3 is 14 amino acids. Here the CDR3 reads CASSLITTGQVQYF. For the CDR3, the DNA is TGTGCCAGCAGCTTGATAACAACAGGGCAGGTGCAGTACTTC. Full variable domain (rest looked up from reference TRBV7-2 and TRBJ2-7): GAGVSQSPSNKVTEKGKDVELRCDPISGHTALYWYRQSLGQGLEFLIYFQGNSAPDKSGLPSDRFSAERTGGSVSTLTIQRTQQEDSAVYLCASSLITTGQVQYFGPGTRLTVT.

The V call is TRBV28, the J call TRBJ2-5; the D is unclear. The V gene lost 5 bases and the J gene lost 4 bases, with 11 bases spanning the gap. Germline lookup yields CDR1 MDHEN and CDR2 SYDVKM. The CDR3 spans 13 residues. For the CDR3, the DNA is TGTGCCAGCAGTACCCGGTTTGGAGAGACCCAGTACTTC. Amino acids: CASSTRFGETQYF.

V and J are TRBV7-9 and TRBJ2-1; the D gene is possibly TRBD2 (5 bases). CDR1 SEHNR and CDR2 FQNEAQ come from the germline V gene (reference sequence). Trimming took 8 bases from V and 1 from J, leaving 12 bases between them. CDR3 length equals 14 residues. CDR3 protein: CASSEGRSYNEQFF. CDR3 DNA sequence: TGTGCCAGCTCCGAGGGAAGGTCCTACAATGAGCAGTTCTTC.

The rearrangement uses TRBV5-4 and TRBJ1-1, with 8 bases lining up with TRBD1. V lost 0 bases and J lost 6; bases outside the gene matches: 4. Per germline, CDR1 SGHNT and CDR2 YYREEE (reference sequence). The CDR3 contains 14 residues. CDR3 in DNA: TGTGCCAGCAGCTTGGTAGACAGGGGCCCTGAAGCTTTCTTT. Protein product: CASSLVDRGPEAFF.

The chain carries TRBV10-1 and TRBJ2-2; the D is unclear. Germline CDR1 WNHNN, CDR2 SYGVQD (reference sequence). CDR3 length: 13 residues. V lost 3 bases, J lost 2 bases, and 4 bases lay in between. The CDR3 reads CASSDSNTGELFF. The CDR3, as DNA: TGCGCCAGCAGTGACTCTAACACCGGGGAGCTGTTTTTT.

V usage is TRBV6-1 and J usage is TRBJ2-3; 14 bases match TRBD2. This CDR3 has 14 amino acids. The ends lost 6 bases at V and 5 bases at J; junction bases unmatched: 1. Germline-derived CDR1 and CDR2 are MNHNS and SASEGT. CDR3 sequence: CASRGLAGEDTQYF. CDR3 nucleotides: TGTGCCAGCAGGGGACTAGCGGGGGAAGATACGCAGTATTTT.

CDR3 DNA: TGTGCCACCAGCAGCGATCTCACTAGCGGGAGGGCCGGGAGCGGGGAGCTGTTTTTT. Its translation is CATSSDLTSGRAGSGELFF. The J gene is TRBJ2-2, the V gene TRBV15; 13 nucleotides align to TRBD2. V trimming: 3 bases; J trimming: 7 bases; junction bases outside the gene matches: 14. This CDR3 has 19 residues. Per the germline V gene, CDR1 is LNHNV and CDR2 is YYDKDF (reference sequence).

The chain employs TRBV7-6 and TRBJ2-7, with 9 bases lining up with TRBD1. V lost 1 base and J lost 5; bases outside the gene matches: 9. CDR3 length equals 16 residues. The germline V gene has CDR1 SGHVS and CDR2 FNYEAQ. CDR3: CASSLEVWDRANEQYF. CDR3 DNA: TGTGCCAGCAGCTTAGAGGTGTGGGACAGGGCTAACGAGCAGTACTTC.

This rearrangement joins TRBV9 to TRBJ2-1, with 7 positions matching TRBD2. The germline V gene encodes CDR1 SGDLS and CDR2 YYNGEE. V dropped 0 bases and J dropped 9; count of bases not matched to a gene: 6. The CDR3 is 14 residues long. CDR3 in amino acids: CASSVAGGPAEQFF. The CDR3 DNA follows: TGTGCCAGCAGCGTAGCGGGAGGTCCGGCTGAGCAGTTCTTC.

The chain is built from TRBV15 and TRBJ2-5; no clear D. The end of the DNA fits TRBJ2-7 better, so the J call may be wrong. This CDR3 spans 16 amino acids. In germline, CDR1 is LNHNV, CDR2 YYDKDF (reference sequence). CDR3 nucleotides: TGTGCCACCAGCAGAGATCAACCTAGTGGCTCCTACGAGCAGTACTTC. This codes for CATSRDQPSGSYEQYF.